The 28 T cell receptor beta chains below all came from one sample that was sequenced in a study of T-cell reconstitution after alpha-beta-depleted transplantation in children. Researchers prepared the TCRbeta library using unique molecular identifiers, the study reports. TCRdb processed the PCR reads anew with MiXCR; each CDR3 protein has one entry. The data show about 540,000 distinct CDR3 sequences, around 20% seen once. The starting material was PBMCs from the stem cell graft donor, obtained from the stem cell graft. Source of these receptors: a human donor who donated a stem cell graft to a child with acute lymphoblastic leukemia.

This clonotype was recorded a few times. The rearrangement links TRBV6-1 to TRBJ2-1, with D possibly matching TRBD2 (6 bases). CDR1 is MNHNS, CDR2 SASEGT, per germline. The CDR3 has 16 residues. Between the trimmed V and J ends, which lost 6 bases and 0 bases, there was a span of 15 bases. The CDR3 region is CASRTPGGGSYNEQFF. In DNA, the CDR3 is TGTGCCAGCAGAACCCCCGGGGGAGGCTCCTACAATGAGCAGTTCTTC.

This clonotype was seen a handful of times. The genes are TRBV6-1 and TRBJ2-1, with a weak D call TRBD2 (7 bases). Germline V gene sequence: CDR1 MNHNS, CDR2 SASEGT. This CDR3 contains 13 residues. With 10 bases removed from V and 7 bases from J, the gap between germline ends came to 17 bases. This chain's CDR3 is CATREGGGNEQFF. DNA for the CDR3: TGTGCCACCCGGGAAGGGGGGGGAAATGAGCAGTTCTTC.

This clonotype has only a few counts. The chain links TRBV6-1 to TRBJ2-2, with 10 bases that match TRBD1. This CDR3 has 15 amino acids. CDR1 is MNHNS and CDR2 is SASEGT in the germline V gene. Trimming cost V 6 bases and J 5 bases; bases outside gene matches: 6. This CDR3 is CASSPDRGYTGELFF. The CDR3 coding sequence is TGTGCCAGCAGCCCGGACAGGGGGTATACCGGGGAGCTGTTTTTT.

This clonotype was observed a handful of times. This chain connects TRBV5-1 to TRBJ1-2; the match to TRBD1 covers 9 bases. CDR1 and CDR2 from the germline V gene are SGHRS and YFSETQ. The V and J ends lost 5 bases and 4 bases, in that order; junction bases with no gene match: 6. The CDR3 runs to 14 residues. CDR3 region: CASRAPGQGYGYTF. In DNA, the CDR3 is TGCGCCAGCAGGGCACCGGGACAGGGCTATGGCTACACCTTC.

The chain combines TRBV12-3 or TRBV12-4 with TRBJ1-2, with no clear D. This CDR3 region has 13 residues. V lost 6 bases and J 8 bases, leaving 16 bases between the germline ends. The CDR3 region is CASSPTSIRGYTF. In DNA form, the CDR3 reads TGTGCCAGCAGCCCGACTAGTATCAGAGGCTACACCTTC.

This clonotype appeared a few times. The V gene is TRBV29-1, the J gene TRBJ2-2; D not resolved. Germline V gene sequence: CDR1 SQVTM, CDR2 ANQGSEA. The CDR3 runs 12 residues. V was clipped by 7 bases and J by 4 bases, with 10 bases between them. The CDR3 reads CSAQKGTGELFF. The CDR3, as DNA: TGCAGCGCCCAGAAGGGCACCGGGGAGCTGTTTTTT.

Only a few counts were recorded for this clonotype. The rearrangement uses TRBV6-1 and TRBJ1-5; TRBD1 matches 7 bases. After removal of 7 bases from V and 2 bases from J, the junction contained 14 bases not matched to a gene. There are 17 residues in the CDR3. Germline V gene data show CDR1 as MNHNS and CDR2 as SASEGT. The CDR3 loop reads CASNLYETGSGNQPQHF. The CDR3 coding sequence is TGTGCCAGCAATCTTTATGAGACAGGGTCAGGCAATCAGCCCCAGCATTTT.

This clonotype appeared a few times. The CDR3 nucleotides are TGTGCCAGCAGCACTAATCCGGGTCCAGGGGGCATTCAGTACTTC. Translating gives CASSTNPGPGGIQYF. The V and J genes are TRBV7-8 and TRBJ2-4; TRBD1 matches 7 bases. Germline V gives CDR1 SGHVS, CDR2 FQNEAQ. The CDR3 has 15 residues. The V gene end was trimmed by 5 bases and the J gene end by 9 bases; junction bases not matched to a gene: 13.

The rearrangement links TRBV27 to TRBJ1-6; no clear D gene. CDR3 length: 12 residues. Deletions cut 8 bases from V and 8 bases from J, with 10 bases between. The V gene's germline CDR1 is MNHEY and CDR2 SMNVEV (reference sequence). This CDR3 is CASGKHDSPLHF. The CDR3 DNA reads as TGTGCCAGCGGGAAACACGATTCACCCCTCCACTTT.

CDR3 amino acids: CASSSTWTGASNYGYTF. Written as DNA, the CDR3 is TGTGCCAGCAGTTCGACATGGACAGGGGCTAGTAACTATGGCTACACCTTC. The chain links TRBV28 to TRBJ1-2; 9 positions agree with TRBD1. V was clipped by 4 bases and J by 1 base; unmatched bases: 10. The CDR3 contains 17 residues. The V gene's germline CDR1 is MDHEN and CDR2 SYDVKM.

This clonotype was seen a handful of times. This chain uses TRBV9 with TRBJ2-7; 10 positions match TRBD2. Germline-derived CDR1 and CDR2 are SGDLS and YYNGEE. The ends lost 4 bases at V and 5 bases at J; junction bases unmatched: 12. This CDR3 has 16 amino acids. The CDR3: CASSSVAGTSVDEQYF. CDR3 in DNA: TGTGCCAGCAGCTCCGTTGCCGGGACTAGCGTCGACGAGCAGTACTTC.

This clonotype appeared a few times. The CDR3 here is CASSYHFTGDPSGANVLTF. For the CDR3, the DNA is TGTGCCAGCAGTTACCACTTCACAGGGGACCCCTCTGGGGCCAACGTCCTGACTTTC. The rearrangement uses TRBV6-5 and TRBJ2-6, with 7 bases identical to TRBD1. CDR1 MNHEY and CDR2 SVGAGI come from the germline V gene. This CDR3 comprises 19 residues. Losses at the gene ends were 2 bases for V and 0 bases for J; bases not matched to a gene: 10.

J is TRBJ1-3 and V is TRBV27, with unresolved D. This CDR3 region has 14 residues. CDR1 MNHEY and CDR2 SMNVEV come from the germline V gene (reference sequence). Trimming took off 4 bases at V and 0 bases at J, with 7 bases between the two ends. The CDR3 DNA sequence: TGTGCCAGCAGTTCGGTTCTCTCTGGAAACACCATATATTTT. Translating gives CASSSVLSGNTIYF.

CDR3 nucleotides: TGTGCCAGCGGGCGGGACATACCTTTCTTT. This gives the protein CASGRDIPFF. The V call is TRBV6-5, the J call TRBJ1-1; D perhaps matches TRBD1 (6 bases). CDR3 length: 10 residues. Germline V gene lookup returns CDR1 MNHEY and CDR2 SVGAGI. The V end lost 8 bases, the J end lost 12 bases, and 13 bases lay between the germline ends.

The V gene is TRBV12-3 or TRBV12-4, the J gene TRBJ2-3; possibly TRBD1 for D (6 bases). CDR3 length: 15 residues. V was cut by 4 bases and J by 0 bases, with 11 bases left in between. The CDR3 DNA reads TGTGCCAGCAGTTCCCCGGACAGTAGCACAGATACGCAGTATTTT. It yields the protein CASSSPDSSTDTQYF.

This clonotype appeared a few times. The V gene is TRBV27, the J gene TRBJ1-4; unclear D gene. With 4 bases removed from V and 0 bases from J, the gap between germline ends came to 15 bases. The CDR3 sequence is 17 residues long. The germline V gene has CDR1 MNHEY and CDR2 SMNVEV (reference sequence). CDR3 protein: CASSYDINRATNEKLFF. CDR3 sequence (DNA): TGTGCCAGCAGTTACGACATTAACAGAGCAACTAATGAAAAACTGTTTTTT.

This chain connects TRBV20-1 to TRBJ2-5; D perhaps matches TRBD2 (6 bases). The V gene's germline CDR1 is DFQATT and CDR2 SNEGSKA (reference sequence). Trimming left V 7 bases short and J 4 bases short, with 16 bases between. This CDR3 region has 13 residues. The CDR3 sequence: CSEHRRRGETQYF. The CDR3 nucleotides are TGCAGTGAGCATAGGCGGCGGGGAGAGACCCAGTACTTC.

This clonotype showed up just a few times. The V call is TRBV7-9, the J call TRBJ2-5; D is perhaps TRBD2 (5 bases). From germline, CDR1 is SEHNR and CDR2 FQNEAQ (reference sequence). The CDR3 spans 16 residues. V dropped 3 bases and J dropped 0 bases, with 14 bases sitting between them. Here the CDR3 reads CASSFLGNGNQETQYF. In DNA form, the CDR3 reads TGTGCCAGCAGCTTTCTGGGTAACGGGAACCAAGAGACCCAGTACTTC. The full variable domain, with the rest looked up from reference TRBV7-9 and TRBJ2-5, is DTGVSQNPRHKITKRGQNVTFRCDPISEHNRLYWYRQTLGQGPEFLTYFQNEAQLEKSRLLSDRFSAERPKGSFSTLEIQRTEQGDSAMYLCASSFLGNGNQETQYFGPGTRLLVL.

This clonotype has only a few counts. The chain combines TRBV2 with TRBJ1-2; D perhaps matches TRBD1 (6 bases). V lost 6 bases and J lost 4, with 12 bases in between. The CDR3 is 13 residues long. CDR1 and CDR2 from the germline V gene are SNHLY and FYNNEI. This chain's CDR3 is CASREQGTYGYTF. The CDR3 DNA reads as TGTGCCAGCAGGGAACAGGGAACCTATGGCTACACCTTC.

V usage is TRBV7-3 and J usage is TRBJ2-2, with D possibly being TRBD1 (6 bases). Trimming stripped 6 bases from V and 5 bases from J, with 16 bases between. The CDR3 spans 15 residues. Germline loops: CDR1 SGHTA, CDR2 FQGTGA. The CDR3 bases are TGTGCCAGCAGTTATACAGGGACGGGAACCGGGGAGCTGTTTTTT. This translates into CASSYTGTGTGELFF.

This clonotype was seen only a few times. The J gene is TRBJ2-1, the V gene TRBV15; no clear D. The ends were cut back, 3 bases at V and 3 bases at J, with 6 bases in the middle. CDR1 is LNHNV, CDR2 YYDKDF, per germline (reference sequence). This CDR3 region has 13 residues. CDR3 protein: CATSRTRYNEQFF. In DNA form, the CDR3 reads TGTGCCACCAGCAGGACTCGCTACAATGAGCAGTTCTTC.

The genes are TRBV7-2 and TRBJ1-5; D uncertain. Germline V lookup: CDR1 SGHTA, CDR2 FQGNSA. CDR3 length: 14 residues. The V and J ends lost 5 bases and 9 bases respectively, with 17 bases between them. In DNA, the CDR3 is TGTGCCAGCAGCCTATTTGGATCTTGGGGGCCCCAGCATTTT. Its protein is CASSLFGSWGPQHF.

CDR3 sequence reads: CASSVSLAGGETQYF. CDR3 DNA sequence: TGTGCCAGCAGCGTATCCCTAGCGGGAGGGGAGACCCAGTACTTC. The V call is TRBV9, the J call TRBJ2-5; 12 nucleotides align to TRBD2. The CDR3 extends over 15 amino acids. V dropped 1 base and J dropped 5; count of bases not matched to a gene: 3. Germline V lookup: CDR1 SGDLS, CDR2 YYNGEE.

This clonotype turned up a few times. V gene TRBV9 combines with J gene TRBJ2-1; 8 bases line up with TRBD2. This CDR3 has 14 residues. Trimming took 4 bases from V and 12 from J; bases not matched to a gene: 12. CDR1 is SGDLS, CDR2 YYNGEE, per germline. For the CDR3, the DNA is TGTGCCAGCAGCCCCGTTGAGCCGGGACTAGGGCAGTTCTTC. This sequence encodes CASSPVEPGLGQFF.

V is TRBV9 and J is TRBJ2-7; D is uncertain. The CDR3 runs to 15 residues. Germline CDR1 is SGDLS and CDR2 is YYNGEE. V lost 0 bases and J lost 0, with 10 bases in between. CDR3 nucleotide sequence: TGTGCCAGCAGCGTAGCGCCGAGTAGCTCCTACGAGCAGTACTTC. It yields the protein CASSVAPSSSYEQYF.

The chain uses TRBV9 and TRBJ2-1; no clear D. The length of the CDR3 is 15 residues. V lost 3 bases and J lost 0, with 10 bases in between. The germline gives CDR1 SGDLS, CDR2 YYNGEE. The CDR3 coding sequence is TGTGCCAGCAGCGGGCGCGCAGGCTCCTACAATGAGCAGTTCTTC. This encodes CASSGRAGSYNEQFF.

This clonotype was observed at least ten times. The rearrangement joins TRBV9 to TRBJ2-3, with D hard to call. This CDR3 is 16 amino acids long. V dropped 0 bases and J dropped 0 bases, with 11 bases sitting between them. Germline values: CDR1 SGDLS, CDR2 YYNGEE. CDR3 bases: TGTGCCAGCAGCGTAGGGGCAGTGGCTAGCACAGATACGCAGTATTTT. As protein: CASSVGAVASTDTQYF.

There are a few counts of this clonotype. V gene TRBV4-1 combines with J gene TRBJ2-5, with a weak D call TRBD1 (6 bases). Germline V CDR1 and CDR2: MGHRA, YSYEKL. The CDR3 spans 14 residues. Trimming left V 2 bases short and J 4 bases short, with 11 bases between. Written as DNA, the CDR3 is TGCGCCAGCAGCCAATCACAGGGAAGAGAGACCCAGTACTTC. As protein: CASSQSQGRETQYF.